This T cell receptor beta chain was obtained from a study of CD8+ T cells in alopecia areata. Per the germline V gene, CDR1 is SNHLY and CDR2 is FYNNEI. There are 14 residues in the CDR3. The V end lost 6 bases, the J end lost 0 bases, and 6 bases lay between the germline ends. Isolated RNA was reverse transcribed into cDNA used as the sequencing template. Profiled with immunoSEQ multiplex PCR; TCRdb holds only in-frame clones, not every one. The repertoire consists of 120,000 or so clones, with 45% to 50% occurring once and the leading ten covering over 9.5%. This clonotype originated in a human donor with alopecia areata. Sequencing used NKG2D-low CD8+ T cells sorted from blood. The V and J genes are TRBV2 and TRBJ2-6, with D unresolved. The CDR3 is CASRPISGANVLTF. The CDR3 nucleotides read TGTGCCAGCAGGCCTATCTCTGGGGCCAACGTCCTGACTTTC.